The 20 T cell receptor beta chains reported below all come from one sample, sequenced in a study of blood T cell repertoires in COVID-19. Produced via immunoSEQ multiplex PCR; TCRdb's table is partial and in-frame only. The top ten clones hold about 10% of a sample with roughly 280,000 clones, about 88% of them seen once. Source material: peripheral blood. These receptors all come from a woman in her 30s with COVID-19, enrolled during active disease.

This clone occurred once. The rearrangement links TRBV5-8 to TRBJ2-7, with TRBD1 as a possible D gene (6 bases). The V end lost 1 base, the J end lost 6 bases, and 23 bases lay between the germline ends. The CDR3 has 17 residues. Germline lookup yields CDR1 SGHTS and CDR2 YDEGEE. The CDR3 reads CASSLSPHRVRTFEQYF. CDR3 nucleotide sequence: TGTGCCAGCAGCTTGTCTCCTCACAGGGTCCGAACTTTCGAGCAGTACTTC.

The V call is TRBV7-9, the J call TRBJ1-4; no reliable D call. Germline lookup yields CDR1 SEHNR and CDR2 FQNEAQ (reference sequence). CDR3 length: 15 residues. The V gene lost 1 base and the J gene lost 2 bases, with 8 bases spanning the gap. This CDR3 is CASSLVGSTNEKLFF. The CDR3 DNA is TGTGCCAGCAGCTTAGTGGGGAGCACTAATGAAAAACTGTTTTTT. The whole variable domain, remainder taken from reference TRBV7-9 and TRBJ1-4, is DTGVSQNPRHKITKRGQNVTFRCDPISEHNRLYWYRQTLGQGPEFLTYFQNEAQLEKSRLLSDRFSAERPKGSFSTLEIQRTEQGDSAMYLCASSLVGSTNEKLFFGSGTQLSVL.

V gene TRBV5-4 combines with J gene TRBJ2-7, with D possibly matching TRBD2 (6 bases). Looked up from germline, CDR1 is SGHNT and CDR2 is YYREEE (reference sequence). Trimming cost V 0 bases and J 2 bases, with 15 bases left between them. The CDR3 has 16 residues. The CDR3 reads CASSLGPSVGPYEQYF. In nucleotides, the CDR3 is TGTGCCAGCAGCTTGGGACCTAGCGTTGGCCCCTACGAGCAGTACTTC.

CDR3 DNA: TGTGCCAGCAGCAAATTTTACGGAGGACCCAGCAATCAGCCCCAGCATTTT. This translates into CASSKFYGGPSNQPQHF. The chain carries TRBV21-1 and TRBJ1-5. TRBV21-1 represents a pseudogene. The CDR3 consists of 17 residues.

This chain links TRBV1 with TRBJ2-1; TRBD2 was called by the table and not checked on the DNA. TRBV1 is a known pseudogene. The CDR3 is 15 residues long. The CDR3 DNA sequence: TGCACCAGCAACAAACCGGGACTAGCGCCCAATGAGCAGTTCTTC. As protein: CTSNKPGLAPNEQFF.

The genes are TRBV7-2 and TRBJ2-7; 7 nucleotides align to TRBD2. Germline V gene lookup returns CDR1 SGHTA and CDR2 FQGNSA. With V trimmed by 5 bases and J by 1 base, 5 bases remained unmatched. The CDR3 has 14 residues. Written as DNA, the CDR3 is TGTGCCAGCAGCGCCGCTAGCGGTTCCTACGAGCAGTACTTC. It yields the protein CASSAASGSYEQYF.

This clone has just a few counts. This chain connects TRBV7-9 to TRBJ1-4; 7 bases are a match to TRBD1. Germline CDR1 is SEHNR and CDR2 is FQNEAQ (reference sequence). The CDR3 totals 15 residues. The junction had 11 bases not matched to a gene; V was cut back by 5 bases and J by 8 bases. CDR3: CASSRGDSRREKLFF. DNA of the CDR3: TGTGCCAGCAGCAGAGGGGACAGCCGGCGGGAAAAACTGTTTTTT.

This chain uses TRBV10-2 with TRBJ1-6; D ambiguous. Trimming cost V 6 bases and J 8 bases, with 11 bases left between them. Per the germline V gene, CDR1 is WSHSY and CDR2 is SAAADI. There are 13 residues in the CDR3. This CDR3 reads CASRGLRDSPLHF. The CDR3 DNA is TGCGCCAGCAGAGGTCTCCGGGATTCACCCCTCCACTTT.

The chain joins TRBV6-5 to TRBJ2-3; weak D call: TRBD1 (6 bases). The germline CDR1 and CDR2 sequences are MNHEY and SVGAGI. The CDR3 loop spans 14 amino acids. Trimming took 6 bases from V and 4 from J, leaving 14 bases between them. The CDR3 here is CASRSQGSADTQYF. The CDR3, as DNA: TGTGCCAGCAGATCACAGGGATCAGCAGATACGCAGTATTTT.

This clone was observed a few times. V usage is TRBV2 and J usage is TRBJ1-2; 7 nucleotides match TRBD1. This CDR3 region has 13 residues. The ends lost 5 bases at V and 3 bases at J; junction bases unmatched: 3. The germline CDR1 and CDR2 sequences are SNHLY and FYNNEI. CDR3 bases: TGTGCCAGCAGTCGACAGGGAGACTATGGCTACACCTTC. Its translation is CASSRQGDYGYTF.

This sequence joins TRBV9 and TRBJ1-3; TRBD1 agrees at 8 bases. Trimming removed 3 bases from V and 0 bases from J; junction bases left unmatched: 11. CDR3 size: 18 residues. The germline V gene encodes CDR1 SGDLS and CDR2 YYNGEE. Here the CDR3 reads CASSAGSRTGPSGNTIYF. The CDR3 DNA follows: TGTGCCAGCAGCGCAGGGTCTCGGACAGGGCCCTCTGGAAACACCATATATTTT.

The chain has TRBV5-6 and TRBJ2-7; D perhaps matches TRBD2 (5 bases). Trimming removed 4 bases from V and 1 base from J, with 12 bases in between. The CDR3 is made up of 14 amino acids. Per germline, CDR1 SGHDT and CDR2 YYEEEE. The CDR3 protein is CASSPYPGSYEQYF. CDR3 DNA: TGTGCCAGCAGCCCATACCCGGGGTCCTACGAGCAGTACTTC.

This rearrangement joins TRBV2 to TRBJ2-1, with 13 bases identical to TRBD2. J lost 9 bases, V lost 7 bases, and 9 bases had no gene match. Germline lookup yields CDR1 SNHLY and CDR2 FYNNEI. The CDR3 runs to 15 residues. Here the CDR3 reads CASTSRGLAGSEQFF. In nucleotides, the CDR3 is TGTGCCAGCACCTCGAGGGGACTAGCGGGGTCTGAGCAGTTCTTC.

The chain recombines TRBV6-2 or TRBV6-3 with TRBJ2-7; possible D gene TRBD1, 6 bases. This CDR3 is 14 amino acids long. Germline CDR1 and CDR2: MNHEY and SVGEGT. V dropped 4 bases and J dropped 6 bases, with 16 bases sitting between them. The CDR3 nucleotides are TGTGCCAGCAGTTCTTCTCGACAGGTTCCCGAGCAGTACTTC. It encodes CASSSSRQVPEQYF.

The sample holds a few counts of this clone. The genes are TRBV6-6 and TRBJ2-7; 8 bases fit TRBD1. Germline values: CDR1 MNHNY, CDR2 SVGAGI (reference sequence). V trimming: 6 bases; J trimming: 5 bases; junction bases outside the gene matches: 6. The CDR3 extends over 13 amino acids. The CDR3 nucleotides read TGTGCCAGCAGCCCGACAGGGGACGACGAGCAGTACTTC. This gives the protein CASSPTGDDEQYF.

This clone was observed once. This rearrangement joins TRBV5-1 to TRBJ2-1; 16 nucleotides align to TRBD2. Germline V lookup: CDR1 SGHRS, CDR2 YFSETQ. Losses at the gene ends were 1 base for V and 7 bases for J; bases not matched to a gene: 5. The CDR3 is 17 amino acids. The CDR3 DNA follows: TGCGCCAGCAGCTTGAGGGGACTAGCGGGAGGGGTAAATGAGCAGTTCTTC. It codes for CASSLRGLAGGVNEQFF.

The chain links TRBV13 to TRBJ2-5; possible D gene TRBD1, 6 bases. The ends were cut back, 5 bases at V and 5 bases at J, with 15 bases in the middle. CDR1 PRHDT and CDR2 FYEKMQ come from the germline V gene (reference sequence). CDR3 length equals 14 residues. This CDR3 is CASSRGQLGETQYF. CDR3 coding DNA: TGTGCCAGCAGCCGGGGACAACTGGGGGAGACCCAGTACTTC.

Concerning this clone: One junction end does not reproduce the germline sequence, and a read error may be involved. This chain connects TRBV30 to TRBJ1-5, with D perhaps matching TRBD1 (6 bases). Germline CDR1 GTSNPN, CDR2 SVGIG (reference sequence). The CDR3 has 13 amino acids. CDR3: CAWSAGGKQPQHF. CDR3 bases: TGTGCCTGGAGTGCGGGGGGCAAACAGCCCCAGCATTTT. Combining the CDR3 with reference TRBV30 and TRBJ1-5 gives the whole variable domain SQTIHQWPATLVQPVGSPLSLECTVEGTSNPNLYWYRQAAGRGLQLLFYSVGIGQISSEVPQNLSASRPQDRQFILSSKKLLLSDSGFYLCAWSAGGKQPQHFGDGTRLSIL.

This rearrangement joins TRBV5-1 to TRBJ1-1, with 8 bases matching TRBD1. With V trimmed by 0 bases and J by 4 bases, 5 bases remained unmatched. CDR1 and CDR2 from the germline V gene are SGHRS and YFSETQ. The CDR3 is 15 residues long. CDR3 sequence reads: CASSLAQTGGTEAFF. CDR3 nucleotide sequence: TGCGCCAGCAGCTTGGCACAAACAGGGGGCACTGAAGCTTTCTTT.

V usage is TRBV27 and J usage is TRBJ1-1, with a possible D match to TRBD1 (5 bases). Trimming took off 6 bases at V and 4 bases at J, with 15 bases between the two ends. CDR1 is MNHEY, CDR2 SMNVEV, per germline (reference sequence). The CDR3 is 14 residues long. The CDR3, as DNA: TGTGCCAGCAGGGCCGGGGGTGAGGGCACTGAAGCTTTCTTT. Its translation: CASRAGGEGTEAFF.